These 9 T cell receptor beta chains originate from one sample sequenced in a study of CD8+ T cells in alopecia areata (dated by TCRdb to between 2017 and 2018). The library came from the immunoSEQ multiplex PCR assay. RNA was extracted from all samples and reverse transcribed into cDNA as template for TCR sequencing. TCRdb mirrors the immuneACCESS table, restricted to in-frame sequences. Some clones are absent from its copies; in checked studies, under half trace to an unresolved V gene, and the reason for the others is unknown. This sample gives hundreds of thousands of clones in total; around 64% of them show up just once. The top ten clones comprise 0.8% to 1% of the sample. What this sample's treatment or condition label stands for: oral pan-JAK inhibitor, 5-10 mg twice daily. Here the sequenced sample was CD4+ T cells sorted from blood, taken at approximately week 51, from a patient treated with tofacitinib. Every receptor here comes from a human donor with alopecia areata.

V usage is TRBV6-6 and J usage is TRBJ1-2; D is perhaps TRBD1 (5 bases). Trimming cost V 2 bases and J 5 bases, with 9 bases left between them. The germline V gene has CDR1 MNHNY and CDR2 SVGAGI (reference sequence). There are 13 residues in the CDR3. This CDR3 is CASSYLQGYGYTF. CDR3 coding DNA: TGTGCCAGCAGTTACCTCCAGGGATATGGCTACACCTTC.

The chain is built from TRBV7-3 and TRBJ2-3; TRBD1 matches 10 bases. Trimming took 4 bases from V and 7 from J; bases not matched to a gene: 5. This CDR3 has 14 residues. Germline CDR1 reads SGHTA; CDR2 reads FQGTGA. The CDR3 protein is CASSSGTGANTQYF. CDR3 DNA sequence: TGTGCCAGCAGCTCCGGGACAGGGGCGAATACGCAGTATTTT.

This clone was found a few times. The CDR3 DNA reads TGCAGCGTTGGTCGCAGCCACACAGATACGCAGTATTTT. Protein product: CSVGRSHTDTQYF. This chain connects TRBV29-1 to TRBJ2-3; D is ambiguous. This CDR3 is built from 13 residues. The germline V gene encodes CDR1 SQVTM and CDR2 ANQGSEA. The ends were cut back, 4 bases at V and 2 bases at J, with 10 bases in the middle.

The gene calls are TRBV29-1 and TRBJ2-7; 8 bases fit TRBD1. CDR3 length: 13 residues. Trimming removed 8 bases from V and 2 bases from J; junction bases left unmatched: 8. Germline lookup yields CDR1 SQVTM and CDR2 ANQGSEA. In nucleotides, the CDR3 is TGCAGCATTAGGGACAGGAGTCCCTACGAGCAGTACTTC. Translating gives CSIRDRSPYEQYF.

Only a few counts were recorded for this clone. The chain carries TRBV6-1 and TRBJ2-7; no reliable D call. The CDR3 contains 14 residues. V lost 2 bases, J lost 1 base, and 9 bases lay in between. The germline CDR1 and CDR2 sequences are MNHNS and SASEGT. The DNA of the CDR3 is TGTGCCAGCAGTGAATTACGGTCTTCCTACGAGCAGTACTTC. This translates into CASSELRSSYEQYF.

The rearrangement links TRBV29-1 to TRBJ2-7; the D gene is possibly TRBD2 (5 bases). Trimming shortened V by 5 bases and J by 2 bases, and 10 bases separated the two germline ends. Germline loops: CDR1 SQVTM, CDR2 ANQGSEA. The CDR3 is made up of 12 amino acids. CDR3 region: CSVSEGPYEQYF. In nucleotides, the CDR3 is TGCAGCGTTTCCGAGGGCCCCTACGAGCAGTACTTC.

The chain recombines TRBV14 with TRBJ1-2, with D unclear. Per germline, CDR1 SGHDN and CDR2 FVKESK. This CDR3 has 13 amino acids. V was trimmed by 5 bases and J by 1 base, leaving 8 bases between them. CDR3: CASSIRNNYGYTF. CDR3 sequence (DNA): TGTGCCAGCAGCATTCGGAATAACTATGGCTACACCTTC. Filled out from reference TRBV14 and TRBJ1-2, the complete variable domain reads EAGVTQFPSHSVIEKGQTVTLRCDPISGHDNLYWYRRVMGKEIKFLLHFVKESKQDESGMPNNRFLAERTGGTYSTLKVQPAELEDSGVYFCASSIRNNYGYTFGSGTRLTVV.

This clone was counted only a few times. The gene calls are TRBV7-2 and TRBJ2-1; D is uncertain. The CDR3 is 12 amino acids. Germline CDR1 SGHTA, CDR2 FQGNSA. The V and J ends lost 3 bases and 8 bases respectively, with 8 bases between them. CDR3 region: CASSFSKHEQFF. CDR3 coding DNA: TGTGCCAGCAGCTTTAGTAAGCATGAGCAGTTCTTC.

The CDR3 spells CASEGSGANVLTF. In nucleotides, the CDR3 is TGTGCCTCAGAGGGCTCCGGGGCCAACGTCCTGACTTTC. The chain recombines TRBV7-2 with TRBJ2-6; D is perhaps TRBD2 (5 bases). This CDR3 is 13 amino acids long. Deletions cut 11 bases from V and 4 bases from J, with 12 bases between. Germline CDR1 SGHTA, CDR2 FQGNSA.